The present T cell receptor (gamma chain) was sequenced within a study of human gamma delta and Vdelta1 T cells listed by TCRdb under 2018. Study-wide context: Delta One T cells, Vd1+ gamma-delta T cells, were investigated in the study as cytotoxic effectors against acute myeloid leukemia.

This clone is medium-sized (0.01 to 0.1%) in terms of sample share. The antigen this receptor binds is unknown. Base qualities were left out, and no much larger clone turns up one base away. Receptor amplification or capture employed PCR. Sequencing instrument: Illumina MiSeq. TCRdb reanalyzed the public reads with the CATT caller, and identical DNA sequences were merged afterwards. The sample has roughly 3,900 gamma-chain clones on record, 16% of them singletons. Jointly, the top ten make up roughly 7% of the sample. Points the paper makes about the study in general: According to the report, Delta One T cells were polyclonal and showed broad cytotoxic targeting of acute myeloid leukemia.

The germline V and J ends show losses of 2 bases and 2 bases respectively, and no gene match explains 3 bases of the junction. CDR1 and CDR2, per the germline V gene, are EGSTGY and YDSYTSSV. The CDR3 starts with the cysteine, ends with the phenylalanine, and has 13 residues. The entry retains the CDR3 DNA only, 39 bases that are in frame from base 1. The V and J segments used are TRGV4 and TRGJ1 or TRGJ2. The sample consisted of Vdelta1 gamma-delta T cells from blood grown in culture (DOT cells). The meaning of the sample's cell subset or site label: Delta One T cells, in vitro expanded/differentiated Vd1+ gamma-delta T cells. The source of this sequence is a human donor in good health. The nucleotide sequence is TGTGCCACCTGGGATGACCATTATTATAAGAAACTCTTT. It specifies CATWDDHYYKKLF.